This T cell receptor beta chain was captured in a study of blood T cell repertoires in COVID-19. The table came from immunoSEQ multiplex PCR; TCRdb's copy has only in-frame clones and leaves some out. The sample holds approximately 46,000 clones, about 85% seen once. This receptor was obtained from a man aged 55 to 69 with acute or convalescent COVID-19. The sequencing sample was made of peripheral blood.

The CDR3, as DNA: TGTGCCAGCAGGCCTTCGGGCGGGAGGTTTCCAGGGTACGAGCAGTACTTC. It translates to CASRPSGGRFPGYEQYF. The chain recombines TRBV21-1 with TRBJ2-7; whether TRBD2, the table's D call, matches the DNA was not checked. TRBV21-1 corresponds to a pseudogene. The CDR3 has 17 residues.